These T cell receptor beta chains were read from a single sample in a study of blood T cells in healthy people across ages. A single record per CDR3 protein comes from TCRdb applying MiXCR to the 5' RACE reads. The sample has about 1.5 million distinct CDR3 sequences, around 40% seen once; the top ten hold 4%. The sequenced material came from blood. Every receptor here comes from a woman aged 18-29 years in good health. Both conserved end residues are trimmed from each CDR3. Fields, in order: clone size, V gene, CDR3 length, J gene, CDR3 protein. Some rows mark clone size as missing; the rest say once, few, many or name a class of expanded clone.

NA,TRBV14,13,NA,ASSPPVGGPYEQY
few,TRBV7-2,17,TRBJ2-4,ASSLVPASGPAPKNIQY
NA,TRBV5-1,11,TRBJ1-2,ASSVVVNYGYT
once,TRBV7-2,12,TRBJ2-7,ASSSYGTPRKQY
NA,TRBV7-2,16,TRBJ2-3,ASSLAIGLAGGLDTQY
NA,TRBV4-1,13,TRBJ1-2,ASSQEQGASYGYT
NA,TRBV4-3,14,TRBJ2-3,ASSQGGLLLTDTQY
few,TRBV29-1,13,TRBJ1-2,SVGRGQRPSAGYT
NA,TRBV10-3,11,TRBJ2-3,AISGDRTDTQY
NA,TRBV9,8,TRBJ2-1,ASGGGEQF
NA,TRBV11-2,11,TRBJ2-7,ASSEAQGKEQY
NA,TRBV14,10,NA,ATGQSSETQY
NA,TRBV3-1,13,TRBJ2-5,ASSTGTGRIWVQY
NA,TRBV6-5,11,TRBJ2-7,ASSYFRGHEQY
NA,TRBV25-1,13,TRBJ1-1,ASSAQGSLNTEAF
NA,TRBV11-2,14,TRBJ2-7,ASSGSRTKGSYEQY
many,TRBV3-1,12,TRBJ2-1,ASSQLAGYNEQF
NA,TRBV29-1,14,TRBJ2-3,SGLGLAGLGTDTQY
NA,TRBV24-1,14,TRBJ2-3,ATSDPGGSSTDTQY
NA,TRBV29-1,12,TRBJ2-1,SVEGRLAPNEQF
NA,TRBV6-1,11,TRBJ1-6,ASSDGQYSPLH
few,TRBV5-1,14,TRBJ1-1,ASSRDGLTMNTEAF
few,TRBV6-5,11,TRBJ2-3,ASTGTVTDTQY
NA,TRBV27,7,TRBJ2-7,ATNYEQY
NA,TRBV27,13,TRBJ1-1,ASSLAQPRYTEAF
few,TRBV10-3,12,TRBJ2-5,AISGTSGIETQY
few,TRBV6-2/TRBV6-3,10,TRBJ1-2,ASSNFNAGYT
few,TRBV28,12,NA,ASSVHHSKETQY
NA,TRBV9,13,TRBJ2-3,ASSVTSGGRGTQY
NA,TRBV2,11,TRBJ2-7,ATISDRSYEQY
few,TRBV10-3,13,TRBJ1-1,AISKTGAGDTEAF
NA,TRBV12-3/TRBV12-4,10,TRBJ1-3,ASSSGGNTIY
NA,TRBV4-3,15,NA,ASSQAPRGQGGETQY
NA,TRBV7-3,11,TRBJ2-3,AISRGAIDTQY
NA,TRBV29-1,9,TRBJ2-4,SVRQEQAQY
once,TRBV6-1,15,TRBJ2-5,ASSEALGLAGVVTQY
NA,TRBV7-2,13,TRBJ2-3,ASSVGGIGTDTQY
NA,TRBV14,10,TRBJ1-2,ASSHEVYGYT
NA,TRBV20-1,12,TRBJ2-1,SAHTSGAHNEQF
few,TRBV10-3,12,TRBJ2-3,AISEGTVTDTQY
few,TRBV25-1,10,TRBJ1-5,ASCRINQPQH
once,TRBV4-3,10,TRBJ2-5,ASNQSKETQY